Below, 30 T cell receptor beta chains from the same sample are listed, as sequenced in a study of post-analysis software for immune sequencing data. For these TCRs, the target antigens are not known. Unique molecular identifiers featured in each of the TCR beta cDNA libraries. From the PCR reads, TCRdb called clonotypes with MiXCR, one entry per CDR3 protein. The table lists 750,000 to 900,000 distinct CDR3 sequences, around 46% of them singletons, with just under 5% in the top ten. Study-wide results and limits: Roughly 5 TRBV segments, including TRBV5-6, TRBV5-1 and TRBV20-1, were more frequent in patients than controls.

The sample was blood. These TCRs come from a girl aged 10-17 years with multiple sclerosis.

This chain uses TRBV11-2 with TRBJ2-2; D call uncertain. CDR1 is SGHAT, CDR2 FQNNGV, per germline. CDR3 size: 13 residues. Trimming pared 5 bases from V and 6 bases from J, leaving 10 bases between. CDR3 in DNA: TGTGCCAGCAGCCCCACCAAACCCGGGGAGCTGTTTTTT. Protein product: CASSPTKPGELFF.

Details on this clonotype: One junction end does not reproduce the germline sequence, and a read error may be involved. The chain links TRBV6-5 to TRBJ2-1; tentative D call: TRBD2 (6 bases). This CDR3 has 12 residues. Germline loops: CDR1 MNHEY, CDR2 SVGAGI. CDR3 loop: CASSSTSNEQLF. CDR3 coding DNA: TGTGCCAGCAGTTCTACTAGCAATGAGCAGCTCTTC.

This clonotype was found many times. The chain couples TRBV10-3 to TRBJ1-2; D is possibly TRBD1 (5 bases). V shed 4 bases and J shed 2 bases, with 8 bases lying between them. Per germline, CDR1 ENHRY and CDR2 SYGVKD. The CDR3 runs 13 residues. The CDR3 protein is CAISGTLNYGYTF. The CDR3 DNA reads TGTGCCATCAGTGGGACACTCAACTATGGCTACACCTTC.

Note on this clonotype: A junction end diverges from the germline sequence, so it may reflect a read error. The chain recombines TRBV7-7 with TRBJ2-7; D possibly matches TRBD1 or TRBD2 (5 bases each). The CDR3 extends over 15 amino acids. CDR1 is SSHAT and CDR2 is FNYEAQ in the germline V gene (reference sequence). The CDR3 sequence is CASSLRDGPSYEQYF. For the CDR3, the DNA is TGTGCTAGCAGCTTAAGGGACGGTCCATCCTACGAGCAGTACTTC.

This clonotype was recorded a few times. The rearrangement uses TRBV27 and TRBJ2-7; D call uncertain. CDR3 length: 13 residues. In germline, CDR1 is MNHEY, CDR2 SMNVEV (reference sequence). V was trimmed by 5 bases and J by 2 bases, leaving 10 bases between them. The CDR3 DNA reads TGTGCCAGCAGTCACGGACCAACCTACGAGCAGTACTTC. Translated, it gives CASSHGPTYEQYF.

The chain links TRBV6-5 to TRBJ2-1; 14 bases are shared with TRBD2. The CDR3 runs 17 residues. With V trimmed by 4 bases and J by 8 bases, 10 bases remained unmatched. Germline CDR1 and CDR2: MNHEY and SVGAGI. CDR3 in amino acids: CASSSHLTSGRGDEQFF. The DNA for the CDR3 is TGTGCCAGCAGTTCCCATTTGACTAGCGGGAGGGGGGATGAGCAGTTCTTC.

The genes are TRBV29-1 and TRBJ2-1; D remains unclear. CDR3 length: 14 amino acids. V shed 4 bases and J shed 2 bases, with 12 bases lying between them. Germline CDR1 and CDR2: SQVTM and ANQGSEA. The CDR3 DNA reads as TGCAGCGTTGGGGCCAGGAGTACCTACAATGAGCAGTTCTTC. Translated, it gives CSVGARSTYNEQFF.

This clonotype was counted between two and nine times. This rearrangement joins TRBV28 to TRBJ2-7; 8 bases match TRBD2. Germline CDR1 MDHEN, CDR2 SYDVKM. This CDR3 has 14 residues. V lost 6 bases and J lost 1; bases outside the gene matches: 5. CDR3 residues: CASSPLADSYEQYF. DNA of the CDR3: TGTGCCAGCAGCCCACTAGCGGATTCCTACGAGCAGTACTTC. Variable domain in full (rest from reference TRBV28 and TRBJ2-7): DVKVTQSSRYLVKRTGEKVFLECVQDMDHENMFWYRQDPGLGLRLIYFSYDVKMKEKGDIPEGYSVSREKKERFSLILESASTNQTSMYLCASSPLADSYEQYFGPGTRLTVT.

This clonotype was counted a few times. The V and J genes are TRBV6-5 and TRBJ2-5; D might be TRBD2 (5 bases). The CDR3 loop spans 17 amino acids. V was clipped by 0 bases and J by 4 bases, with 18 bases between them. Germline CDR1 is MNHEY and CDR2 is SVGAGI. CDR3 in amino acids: CASSYSSLSGLGETQYF. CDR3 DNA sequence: TGTGCCAGCAGTTACTCTTCATTGTCCGGACTGGGAGAGACCCAGTACTTC.

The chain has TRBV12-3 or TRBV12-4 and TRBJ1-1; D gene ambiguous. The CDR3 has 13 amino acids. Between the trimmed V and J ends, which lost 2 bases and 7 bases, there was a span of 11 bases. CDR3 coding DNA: TGTGCCAGCAGTTTAATAGGAGGCAGTGAAGCTTTCTTT. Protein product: CASSLIGGSEAFF.

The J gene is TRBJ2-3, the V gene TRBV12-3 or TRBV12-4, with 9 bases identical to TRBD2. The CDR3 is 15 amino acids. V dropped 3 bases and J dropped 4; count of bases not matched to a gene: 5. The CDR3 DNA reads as TGTGCCAGCAGTTTTGGCGGGAGGGCTTCAGATACGCAGTATTTT. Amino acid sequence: CASSFGGRASDTQYF.

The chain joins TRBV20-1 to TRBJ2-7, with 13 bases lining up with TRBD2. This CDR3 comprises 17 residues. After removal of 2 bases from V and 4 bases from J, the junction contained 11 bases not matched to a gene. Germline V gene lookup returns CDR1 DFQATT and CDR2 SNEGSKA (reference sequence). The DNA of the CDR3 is TGCAGTGCTAGACTCTCACTAGCGGGAGGGTTTTTATACGAGCAGTACTTC. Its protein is CSARLSLAGGFLYEQYF.

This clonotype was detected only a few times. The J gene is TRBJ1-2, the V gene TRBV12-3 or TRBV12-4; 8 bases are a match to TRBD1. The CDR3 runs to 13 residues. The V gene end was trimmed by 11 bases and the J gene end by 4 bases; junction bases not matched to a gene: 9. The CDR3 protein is CAGSGGASYGYTF. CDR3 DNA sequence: TGTGCCGGATCAGGGGGCGCATCCTATGGCTACACCTTC.

CDR3 DNA: TGCGCCAGCAGGAGGGACAGGGGAGGATACGAGCAGTACTTC. Its translation: CASRRDRGGYEQYF. The chain links TRBV5-1 to TRBJ2-5; TRBD1 matches 10 bases. The end of the DNA fits TRBJ2-7 better, so the J call may be wrong. The CDR3 has 14 amino acids. The germline V gene has CDR1 SGHRS and CDR2 YFSETQ.

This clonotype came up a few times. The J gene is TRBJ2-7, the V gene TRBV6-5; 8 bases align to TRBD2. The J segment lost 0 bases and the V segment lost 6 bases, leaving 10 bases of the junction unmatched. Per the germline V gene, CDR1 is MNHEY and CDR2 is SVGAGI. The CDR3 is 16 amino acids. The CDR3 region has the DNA TGTGCCAGCAGCTCGAAGGGGACTAGGAGCTCCTACGAGCAGTACTTC. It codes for CASSSKGTRSSYEQYF.

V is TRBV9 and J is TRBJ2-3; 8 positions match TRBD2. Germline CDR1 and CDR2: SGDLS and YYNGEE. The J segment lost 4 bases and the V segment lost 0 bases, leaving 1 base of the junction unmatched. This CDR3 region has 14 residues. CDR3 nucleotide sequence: TGTGCCAGCAGCGTAGCGGGAGGGGCAGATACGCAGTATTTT. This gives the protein CASSVAGGADTQYF.

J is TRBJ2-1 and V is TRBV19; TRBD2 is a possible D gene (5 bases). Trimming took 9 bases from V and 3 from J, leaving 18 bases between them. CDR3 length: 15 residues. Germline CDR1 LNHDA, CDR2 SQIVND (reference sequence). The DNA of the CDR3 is TGTGCCAGCCGCCGGAGCGGCTCGGACTACAATGAGCAGTTCTTC. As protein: CASRRSGSDYNEQFF.

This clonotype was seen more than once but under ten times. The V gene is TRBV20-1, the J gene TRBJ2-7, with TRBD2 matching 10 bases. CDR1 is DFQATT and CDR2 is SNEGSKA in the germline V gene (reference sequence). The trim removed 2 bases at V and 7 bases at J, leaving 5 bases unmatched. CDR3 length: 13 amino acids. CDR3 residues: CSARKAGGGEQYF. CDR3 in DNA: TGCAGTGCTAGAAAAGCGGGAGGGGGGGAGCAGTACTTC.

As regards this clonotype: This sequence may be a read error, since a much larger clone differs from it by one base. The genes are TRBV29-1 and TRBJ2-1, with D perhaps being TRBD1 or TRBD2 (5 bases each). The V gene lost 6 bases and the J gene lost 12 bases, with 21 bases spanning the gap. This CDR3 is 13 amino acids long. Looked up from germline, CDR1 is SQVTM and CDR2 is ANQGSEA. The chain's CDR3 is CSVPDPLGDGQFF. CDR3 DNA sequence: TGCAGCGTCCCGGACCCCTTGGGGGATGGGCAGTTCTTC.

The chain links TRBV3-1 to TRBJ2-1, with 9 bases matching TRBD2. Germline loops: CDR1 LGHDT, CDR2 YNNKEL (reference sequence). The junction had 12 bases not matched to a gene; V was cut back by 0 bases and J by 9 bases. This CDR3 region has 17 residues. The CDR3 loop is CASSQDHVSGGAGEQFF. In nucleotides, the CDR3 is TGTGCCAGCAGCCAAGATCATGTTAGCGGGGGAGCCGGTGAGCAGTTCTTC.

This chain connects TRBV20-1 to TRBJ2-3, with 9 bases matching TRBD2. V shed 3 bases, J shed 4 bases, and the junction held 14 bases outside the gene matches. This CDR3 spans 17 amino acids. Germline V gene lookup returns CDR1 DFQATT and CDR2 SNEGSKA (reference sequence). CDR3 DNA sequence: TGCAGTGCTAGGCTGCTATCGGCGGGAGGGAGCGCAGATACGCAGTATTTT. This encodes CSARLLSAGGSADTQYF.

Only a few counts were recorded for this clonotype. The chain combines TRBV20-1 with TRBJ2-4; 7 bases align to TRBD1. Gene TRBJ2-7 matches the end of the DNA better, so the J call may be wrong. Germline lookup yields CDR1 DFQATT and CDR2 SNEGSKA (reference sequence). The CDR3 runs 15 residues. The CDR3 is CSAREPGQMHYEQYF. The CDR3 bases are TGCAGTGCTAGAGAACCGGGACAGATGCACTACGAGCAGTACTTC.

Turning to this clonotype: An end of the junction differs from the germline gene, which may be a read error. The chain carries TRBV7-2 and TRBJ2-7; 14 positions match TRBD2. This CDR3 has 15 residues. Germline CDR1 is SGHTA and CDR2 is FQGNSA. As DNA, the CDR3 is TGTGCCAGCAGTTTAGCGGGACTAGCGGGAGTCGAGCAGTACTTC. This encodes CASSLAGLAGVEQYF.

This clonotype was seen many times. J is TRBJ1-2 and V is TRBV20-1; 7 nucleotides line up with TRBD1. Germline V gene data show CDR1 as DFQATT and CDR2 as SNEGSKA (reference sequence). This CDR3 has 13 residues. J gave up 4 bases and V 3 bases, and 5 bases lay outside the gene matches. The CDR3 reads CSARGQTSYGYTF. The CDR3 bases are TGCAGTGCTAGGGGACAGACAAGCTATGGCTACACCTTC.

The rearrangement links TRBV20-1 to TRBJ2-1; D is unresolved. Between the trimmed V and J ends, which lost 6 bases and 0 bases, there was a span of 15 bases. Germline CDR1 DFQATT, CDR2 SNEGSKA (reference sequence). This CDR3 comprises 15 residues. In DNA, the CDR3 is TGCAGTGCCCCCCTAAAGCGCAACTCCTACAATGAGCAGTTCTTC. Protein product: CSAPLKRNSYNEQFF.

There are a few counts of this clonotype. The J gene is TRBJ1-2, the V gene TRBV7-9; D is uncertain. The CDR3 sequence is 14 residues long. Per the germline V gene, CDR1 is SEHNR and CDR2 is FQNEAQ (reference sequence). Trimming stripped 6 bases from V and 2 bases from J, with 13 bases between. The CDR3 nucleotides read TGTGCCAGCAGTCCGACACTAGGGAACTATGGCTACACCTTC. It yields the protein CASSPTLGNYGYTF.

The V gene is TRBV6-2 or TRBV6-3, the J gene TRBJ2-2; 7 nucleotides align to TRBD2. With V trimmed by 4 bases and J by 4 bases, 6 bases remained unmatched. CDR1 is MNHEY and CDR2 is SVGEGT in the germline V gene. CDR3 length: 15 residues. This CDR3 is CASSLRERPTGELFF. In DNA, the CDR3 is TGTGCCAGCAGTTTGCGGGAGCGTCCCACCGGGGAGCTGTTTTTT.

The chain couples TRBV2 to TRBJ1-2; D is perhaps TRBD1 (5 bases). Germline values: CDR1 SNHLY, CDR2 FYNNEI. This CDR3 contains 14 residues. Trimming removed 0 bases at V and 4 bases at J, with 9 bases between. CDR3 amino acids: CASSEAQRGYGYTF. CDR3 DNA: TGTGCCAGCAGTGAAGCGCAGAGGGGCTATGGCTACACCTTC. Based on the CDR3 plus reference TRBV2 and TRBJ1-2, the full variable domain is EPEVTQTPSHQVTQMGQEVILRCVPISNHLYFYWYRQILGQKVEFLVSFYNNEISEKSEIFDDQFSVERPDGSNFTLKIRSTKLEDSAMYFCASSEAQRGYGYTFGSGTRLTVV.

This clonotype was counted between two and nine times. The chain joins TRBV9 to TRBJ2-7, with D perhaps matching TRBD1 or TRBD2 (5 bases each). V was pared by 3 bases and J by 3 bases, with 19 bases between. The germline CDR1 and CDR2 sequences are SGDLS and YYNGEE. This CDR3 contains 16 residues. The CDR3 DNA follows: TGTGCCAGCAGCGGGGAGCCCCACGACAGACGCTACGAGCAGTACTTC. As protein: CASSGEPHDRRYEQYF.

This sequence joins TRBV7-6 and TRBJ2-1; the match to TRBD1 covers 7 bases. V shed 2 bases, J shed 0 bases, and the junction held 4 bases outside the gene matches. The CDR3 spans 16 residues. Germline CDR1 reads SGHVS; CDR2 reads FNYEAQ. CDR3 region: CASSLTTGSSYNEQFF. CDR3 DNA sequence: TGTGCCAGCAGCTTAACGACAGGGAGCTCCTACAATGAGCAGTTCTTC.